This TCR beta chain is drawn from a study of regulatory T cells in long-lasting Graves disease (dated by TCRdb to the early 2020s). About the investigation overall: Persistent Graves' disease was defined as persistently positive TSH receptor autoantibodies together with antithyroid drug treatment for over 5 years. Patients with persistent Graves' disease were compared with patients with newly diagnosed Graves' disease using TCR sequencing and RNA sequencing of peripheral blood. The study took place in China and was registered as a clinical trial. A total of around 35 samples underwent TCR sequencing, from about 13 patients with persistent Graves' disease and 20 or so patients with newly diagnosed Graves' disease. On average, persistent Graves' disease patients in the clinical cohort had been on antithyroid drugs for about 10 years.

Library preparation employed multiplex PCR. Reads for this sample came from an Illumina HiSeq 4000. CDR3 regions were amplified by Arm-PCR with iRepertoire HTBI primers to construct TCR beta libraries. Before sequencing, the PCR products went through gel purification. Per the authors' processing: Gene usage analysis of CDR3 amino acid clonotypes relied on the approximately 60 TRBV and 14 TRBJ segments identified across samples. COPE and FqMerger were used to merge filtered high-quality paired reads into contigs. BLAST was used to align contigs to the IMGT TRBV, TRBD and TRBJ reference genes, and CDR3 was defined following IMGT. Any clonotype with a frequency above 0.1% was classified as a highly expanded clone. Shannon entropy served as the measure of repertoire diversity, while the Gini coefficient captured V-J evenness. Clonotypes shared by more than one individual were considered public. TCRdb reanalyzed the raw reads on its own, using fastp at Q25 for trimming and MiXCR for clone calling, and kept in-frame beta chains. All rows with the same CDR3 protein become a single entry with the most common DNA and genes. The V and J calls come from TCRdb's annotation, not from the publication. The sample table lists roughly 430,000 distinct CDR3 sequences, 21% of them with a count of one. The ten largest clones add up to roughly an eighth of the sample.

V is pared back by 10 bases and J by 1 base, with 18 bases lying between the germline termini. Reading the germline V gene gives CDR1 SGHTA and CDR2 FQGNSA. The CDR3, from cysteine to phenylalanine, totals 15 residues. The retained sequence is limited to the CDR3, 45 bases, with the frame set at the first base. The time point label, as the study defines it: persistent/refractory GD, antithyroid drugs over 5 years with positive TRAb. For both TCR sequencing and RNA sequencing, RNA was extracted from PBMCs using TRIzol. Graves' disease was diagnosed according to American Thyroid Association guidelines. Patients were recruited from an endocrinology department in Xi'an, China. Each patient gave 8.5 to 9.5 milliliters of peripheral blood, collected in an EDTA anticoagulant tube. Ficoll Paque Plus density gradient separation was used to isolate PBMCs, and no further T cell sorting was performed. An Agilent 2100 Bioanalyzer and agarose gel were used to check RNA quality, and a NanoDrop 2000 was used to measure RNA concentration.

A remark on this clonotype: Its antigen remains unidentified. Base-call qualities are not available, and no considerably larger clone is one nucleotide away.

Overall results and qualifications from the work: Peripheral blood alone was examined, since thyroid tissue, which constituted the primary lesion, could not be accessed. Lower TCR Shannon entropy and fewer highly expanded clones were observed in persistent Graves' disease patients than in newly diagnosed patients, which suggested clonal expansion. As a limitation, the authors acknowledged that the small sample size may reduce accuracy. Preferential use of TRBV28, TRBJ1-2 and TRBJ2-5 was observed in persistent disease, whereas TRBV20-1 and TRBJ2-1 were favored in newly diagnosed disease. Sequencing and analysis were restricted to the TCR beta chain. Patients with persistent disease shared more public clonotypes (around 2,500) than newly diagnosed patients did (966).

Recombination linked TRBV7-2 to TRBJ2-3, with the D gene uncertain. The TCR was taken from a female donor with Graves disease. The sample consisted of peripheral blood mononuclear cells (PBMCs), taken when the disease was refractory, from a patient treated with antithyroid drugs. The CDR3 reads as follows: CAKTGLVRGTDTQYF. The nucleotides are TGTGCCAAGACCGGCCTAGTTCGAGGCACAGATACGCAGTATTTT.